What follows is one T cell receptor beta chain and its context. One junction end does not reproduce the germline sequence, and a read error may be involved. Via MiXCR, TCRdb re-called the PCR reads, giving one row per CDR3 protein. The data contain under 25,000 distinct CDR3 sequences, under 65% of them singletons. The entry originates in a study of CD4 and CD8 cells across lung adenocarcinoma regions. The CDR3 covers 13 residues. CDR1 MNHEY and CDR2 SMNVEV come from the germline V gene (reference sequence). Specimen: CD4+ T cells from the center of a lung tumor. The rearrangement links TRBV27 to TRBJ2-3; D ambiguous. The clonotype originates from a male donor with lung adenocarcinoma. The CD4 and CD8 labels of this study may be unreliable. For the CDR3, the DNA is TGTGCCAGCGGGTTGAGCGCCACAGATATGCAGTATTTC. This translates into CASGLSATDMQYF.